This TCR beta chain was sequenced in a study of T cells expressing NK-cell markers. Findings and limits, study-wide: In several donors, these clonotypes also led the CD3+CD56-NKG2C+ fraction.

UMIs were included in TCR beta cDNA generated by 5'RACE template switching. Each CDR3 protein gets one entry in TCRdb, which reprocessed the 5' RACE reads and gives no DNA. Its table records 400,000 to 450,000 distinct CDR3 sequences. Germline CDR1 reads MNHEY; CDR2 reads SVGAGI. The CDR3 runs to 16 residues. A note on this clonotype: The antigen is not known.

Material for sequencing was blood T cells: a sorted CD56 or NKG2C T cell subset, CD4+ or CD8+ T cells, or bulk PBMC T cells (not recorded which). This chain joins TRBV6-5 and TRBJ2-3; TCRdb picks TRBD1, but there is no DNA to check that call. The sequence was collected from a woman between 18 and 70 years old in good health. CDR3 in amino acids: CASSSTGTGRVDTQYF.